A selection of T cell receptor beta chains follows, all from one sample in a study of CD8+ T cells in alopecia areata. The repertoire was sequenced with immunoSEQ multiplex PCR; TCRdb's copy has only in-frame clones and lacks some. The sample lists 130,000 to 150,000 clones; 40% to 65% were seen once. The sample in question was CD4+ T cells sorted from blood, obtained at week 0. All receptors come from a human donor with alopecia areata. CDR3s include the opening cysteine and the closing phenylalanine or tryptophan. D genes are given only for firm matches. Only part of the rows carry a size: once, few, many, or a class if the clone is expanded.

V,length,D,J,size,DNA,CDR3
TRBV30,12,NA,TRBJ2-1,NA,TGTGCCTGGAGTGTATATGGCCTTGAGCAGTTCTTC,CAWSVYGLEQFF
TRBV15,10,NA,TRBJ2-2,NA,TGTGCCACCCGCCCCGGGGAGCTGTTTTTT,CATRPGELFF
TRBV27,15,TRBD1,TRBJ2-4,NA,TGTGCCAGCAGTTTAAAGGCAGGGGGACGAAACATTCAGTACTTC,CASSLKAGGRNIQYF
TRBV7-2,13,NA,TRBJ2-5,NA,TGTGCCAGCAGCTCCCCGGGCGGGGAGACCCAGTACTTC,CASSSPGGETQYF
TRBV29-1,14,TRBD1,TRBJ2-3,NA,TGCAGCGTGGCAGGAACAGGGGACACAGATACGCAGTATTTT,CSVAGTGDTDTQYF
TRBV29-1,12,NA,TRBJ1-3,NA,TGCAGCGTTGCGGTCAGGGGAAACACCATATATTTT,CSVAVRGNTIYF
TRBV29-1,13,NA,TRBJ2-5,few,TGCAGCGTTGGGCACAGGGGAGGGGAGACCCAGTACTTC,CSVGHRGGETQYF
TRBV5-4,17,NA,TRBJ2-6,NA,TGTGCCAGCAGCTTGGGCGCTGGGAATTCTGGGGCCAACGTCCTGACTTTC,CASSLGAGNSGANVLTF
TRBV30,13,NA,TRBJ1-2,few,TGTGCCTGGAGTGAAACAGGGAACTATGGCTACACCTTC,CAWSETGNYGYTF
TRBV15,14,NA,TRBJ2-2,NA,TGTGCCACCGTTGAGGGGTTGAACACCGGGGAGCTGTTTTTT,CATVEGLNTGELFF
TRBV7-9,12,NA,TRBJ2-7,many,TGTGCCAGCAGCCTTGACGTCTACGAGCAGTACTTC,CASSLDVYEQYF
TRBV29-1,13,NA,TRBJ2-1,NA,TGCAGCGTTGAAGGGGACATCTACAATGAGCAGTTCTTC,CSVEGDIYNEQFF
TRBV2,14,TRBD2,TRBJ2-2,NA,TGTGCCAGCAGTGCGCGGGAGGGGACCGGGGAGCTGTTTTTT,CASSAREGTGELFF
TRBV10-3,18,TRBD1,TRBJ2-6,few,TGTGCCATCAGTCCCGGGACAGGGGGTACTTTTGGGGCCAACGTCCTGACTTTC,CAISPGTGGTFGANVLTF
TRBV30,15,TRBD1,TRBJ1-2,NA,TGTGCCTGGAGTGCCTCCCGGACAGGGGCTGTTGGCTACACCTTC,CAWSASRTGAVGYTF
TRBV29-1,14,TRBD1,TRBJ2-1,NA,TGCAGCGTTGCAGTAGGGGGCACCTACAATGAGCAGTTCTTC,CSVAVGGTYNEQFF
TRBV14,15,NA,TRBJ2-7,NA,TGTGCCAGCAGCCAAGGGGGACCTAGGTCGGAAGAGCAGTACTTC,CASSQGGPRSEEQYF
TRBV5-1,15,TRBD2,TRBJ2-1,NA,TGCGCCAGCAGCTTGGCCGCGGGACTAGCCAATGAGCAGTTCTTC,CASSLAAGLANEQFF
TRBV7-2,15,TRBD2,TRBJ2-4,NA,TGTGCCAGCAGCCCCAGCGGGGCGGCCAAAAACATTCAGTACTTC,CASSPSGAAKNIQYF
TRBV29-1,15,NA,TRBJ2-2,NA,TGCAGCGTTGAAGGGGCGCCGGGAAGCACCGGGGAGCTGTTTTTT,CSVEGAPGSTGELFF
TRBV7-2,13,NA,TRBJ1-2,NA,TGTGCCAGCAGCTTAGCGTCAGGGTCTGGCTACACCTTC,CASSLASGSGYTF
TRBV29-1,15,NA,TRBJ1-2,NA,TGCAGCGTTGAATCGGCAGGTCCCAGCGGGTATGGCTACACCTTC,CSVESAGPSGYGYTF
TRBV5-4,16,TRBD1,TRBJ1-4,NA,TGTGCCAGCAGCAATCAGGGGGGAGGAACTAATGAAAAACTGTTTTTT,CASSNQGGGTNEKLFF
TRBV9,14,TRBD1,TRBJ1-2,few,TGTGCCAGCAGCGTTGAGGACAGGAGCTATGGCTACACCTTC,CASSVEDRSYGYTF
TRBV7-2,15,NA,TRBJ2-4,NA,TGTGCCAGCAGCTCGTTACTAGAATCCAAAAACATTCAGTACTTC,CASSSLLESKNIQYF
TRBV19,13,NA,TRBJ2-1,NA,TGTGCCAGTAGTATCAAGGCTGGCAATGAGCAGTTCTTC,CASSIKAGNEQFF
TRBV29-1,14,TRBD1,TRBJ2-2,few,TGCAGCGCCCGGACAGGGGACGGCACCGGGGAGCTGTTTTTT,CSARTGDGTGELFF
TRBV5-1,14,NA,TRBJ1-4,NA,TGCGCCAGCAGCTTGCAGGGGACTAATGAAAAACTGTTTTTT,CASSLQGTNEKLFF
TRBV6-5,12,NA,TRBJ1-2,NA,TGTGCCAGCAGTGATCCGACCTATGGCTACACCTTC,CASSDPTYGYTF
TRBV11-2,12,NA,TRBJ2-7,once,TGTGCCAGCAGCTTGGACTCCTACGAGCAGTACTTC,CASSLDSYEQYF
TRBV6-5,15,NA,TRBJ1-1,few,TGTGCCAGCATCCGACGGAGGTGGGATGGCACTGAAGCTTTCTTT,CASIRRRWDGTEAFF
TRBV11-1,13,NA,TRBJ2-7,NA,TGTGCCAGCAGCTTACGACAGGCCTACGAGCAGTACTTC,CASSLRQAYEQYF
TRBV28,13,NA,TRBJ1-1,NA,TGTGCCAGCAGTCCAGGGACCCGCCCTGAAGCTTTCTTT,CASSPGTRPEAFF
TRBV29-1,13,TRBD2,TRBJ2-2,NA,TGCAGCGTTTCGGTAGCGGGAGCCGGGGAGCTGTTTTTT,CSVSVAGAGELFF
TRBV5-5,12,NA,TRBJ2-7,NA,TGTGCCAGCAGCCGTGTGGGGTCGGAGCAGTACTTC,CASSRVGSEQYF
TRBV28,15,NA,TRBJ1-1,NA,TGTGCCAGCACGCGGCTGCCTACAATGAACACTGAAGCTTTCTTT,CASTRLPTMNTEAFF
TRBV6-6,14,NA,TRBJ1-1,NA,TGTGCCAGCAGTTACCCGGCGGCGAACACTGAAGCTTTCTTT,CASSYPAANTEAFF
TRBV7-2,13,NA,TRBJ2-7,few,TGTGCCAGCAGCTTACTTAGGAACTACGAGCAGTACTTC,CASSLLRNYEQYF
TRBV29-1,13,TRBD1,TRBJ1-4,NA,TGCAGCGTTGCGACAGGGCCATCCGGGGGACTGTTTTTT,CSVATGPSGGLFF
TRBV7-3,14,NA,TRBJ2-5,NA,TGTGCCAGCAGCTTAGTGCCTGGGTTAGAGACCCAGTACTTC,CASSLVPGLETQYF
TRBV9,16,NA,TRBJ2-1,NA,TGTGCCAGCAGCCGAGTCTGGCAGGGGTCCTACAATGAGCAGTTCTTC,CASSRVWQGSYNEQFF
TRBV30,13,NA,TRBJ2-3,NA,TGTGCCTGGAGTGCTAAAACCTGGGGGGCGCAGTATTTT,CAWSAKTWGAQYF